This is a list of T cell receptor beta chains from one sample in a study of blood T cell repertoires in COVID-19. The repertoire was sequenced with immunoSEQ multiplex PCR; TCRdb's copy has only in-frame clones and lacks some. The sample lists 110,000 to 150,000 clones, almost 80% occurring once. The sample consisted of peripheral blood. The source is a man aged 45 to 65 with active or convalescent COVID-19. Each CDR3 is given with its conserved first and last residue. Each record gives: clone size, V gene, D gene, J gene, CDR3 protein, CDR3 DNA. A D gene is named only where the DNA matches it firmly. Some rows have no size entry. The others give once, few or many, or a class for an expanded clone.

>-|TRBV5-4|-|TRBJ1-6
CASSLGAGSPLHF
TGTGCCAGCAGCTTGGGGGCAGGATCACCCCTCCACTTT
>-|TRBV5-1|-|TRBJ2-7
CASSPLEGPGYEQYF
TGCGCCAGCAGCCCCCTCGAAGGTCCGGGCTACGAGCAGTACTTC
>-|TRBV6-5|-|TRBJ2-1
CASTTAGDSYNEQFF
TGTGCCAGCACCACTGCAGGGGATTCCTACAATGAGCAGTTCTTC
>-|TRBV7-2|TRBD2|TRBJ2-1
CASSSSGRVHNEQFF
TGTGCCAGCAGCTCAAGCGGGAGGGTCCACAATGAGCAGTTCTTC
>-|TRBV15|TRBD1|TRBJ2-1
CATSRDPLSSGGGEQFF
TGTGCCACCAGCAGAGACCCGCTAAGTTCAGGGGGCGGAGAGCAGTTCTTC
>-|TRBV19|-|TRBJ1-3
CASRASSGNTIYF
TGTGCCAGTAGAGCGAGCTCTGGAAACACCATATATTTT
>many|TRBV27|TRBD1|TRBJ2-7
CASSYGTGYLEQYF
TGTGCCAGCAGTTACGGGACAGGGTATCTCGAGCAGTACTTC
>-|TRBV6-5|-|TRBJ1-5
CASRLNSNQPQHF
TGTGCCAGCAGATTAAATAGCAATCAGCCCCAGCATTTT
>once|TRBV27|TRBD1|TRBJ1-4
CASRPQGAATNEKLFF
TGTGCCAGCAGGCCCCAGGGGGCGGCAACTAATGAAAAACTGTTTTTT
>many|TRBV29-1|-|TRBJ2-3
CSVEGVLGRDTTDTQYF
TGCAGCGTTGAAGGGGTTTTAGGGCGGGATACCACAGATACGCAGTATTTT
>-|TRBV28|-|TRBJ2-1
CASSSQRVYNEQFF
TGTGCCAGCAGTTCACAGCGGGTGTACAATGAGCAGTTCTTC
>-|TRBV4-2|-|TRBJ2-3
CASSQAAVYTDTQYF
TGTGCCAGCAGCCAAGCAGCGGTCTACACAGATACGCAGTATTTT
>-|TRBV6-6|TRBD2|TRBJ2-7
CASSYLASGSYEQYF
TGTGCCAGCAGTTACTTGGCTAGCGGGAGTTACGAGCAGTACTTC
>-|TRBV3-1/TRBV3-2|TRBD1|TRBJ2-7
CASSPGTANYEQYF
TGTGCCAGCAGCCCCGGGACAGCAAATTACGAGCAGTACTTC
>-|TRBV11-3|TRBD2|TRBJ2-1
CASSLELAGGPYNEQFF
TGTGCCAGCAGCTTAGAACTAGCGGGAGGCCCCTACAATGAGCAGTTCTTC
>-|TRBV3-1/TRBV3-2|TRBD2|TRBJ2-1
CASSPIAGAYNEQFF
TGTGCCAGCAGCCCCATAGCGGGAGCTTACAATGAGCAGTTCTTC
>once|TRBV19|-|TRBJ1-1
CASSDLQGADTEAFF
TGTGCCAGTAGCGACCTACAGGGAGCGGACACTGAAGCTTTCTTT
>-|TRBV7-2|-|TRBJ1-1
CASSSGGKVNTEAFF
TGTGCCAGCAGCAGCGGGGGGAAGGTAAACACTGAAGCTTTCTTT
>once|TRBV5-4|TRBD1|TRBJ2-1
CASSLDRGGFLGNEQFF
TGTGCCAGCAGCTTGGACAGGGGTGGTTTTCTGGGCAATGAGCAGTTCTTC
>-|TRBV2|TRBD1|TRBJ1-4
CASSARQGARFEKLFF
TGTGCCAGCAGTGCTCGACAGGGGGCAAGGTTTGAAAAACTGTTTTTT
>-|TRBV5-1|TRBD1|TRBJ1-6
CASSWDRVNADSPLHF
TGCGCCAGCAGCTGGGACAGGGTAAACGCTGATTCACCCCTCCACTTT
>-|TRBV19|-|TRBJ2-1
CASSTGSYNEQFF
TGTGCCAGTAGTACAGGATCCTACAATGAGCAGTTCTTC
>-|TRBV5-3|TRBD1|TRBJ1-3
CARSTGTGEYF
TGTGCCAGAAGCACCGGGACAGGGGAATATTTT
>-|TRBV7-3|-|TRBJ1-2
CASSPDSNYGYTF
TGTGCCAGCAGCCCCGACAGCAACTATGGCTACACCTTC
>-|TRBV7-3|TRBD2|TRBJ2-1
CASSSLPLAGNEQFF
TGTGCCAGCAGCTCCTTGCCCCTAGCGGGAAATGAGCAGTTCTTC
>-|TRBV12-5|TRBD2|TRBJ2-1
CASGFSLSGSSYNEQFF
TGTGCTAGTGGTTTTTCCCTTAGCGGGAGCTCCTACAATGAGCAGTTCTTC
>-|TRBV6-5|TRBD1|TRBJ1-6
CASTPGQGGSPLHF
TGTGCCAGTACCCCGGGACAGGGAGGATCACCCCTCCACTTT
>-|TRBV7-3|-|TRBJ2-7
CASSLTGGYEQYF
TGTGCCAGCAGCTTAACAGGGGGCTACGAGCAGTACTTC